These 5 T cell receptor beta chains originate from one sample sequenced in a study of blood T cells in healthy people across ages (dated by TCRdb to between 2014 and 2017). The library was prepared using 5' RACE. Sequencing was performed on an Illumina HiSeq 2500. A second PCR of roughly 6 to 12 cycles was run with a J-beta primer mix and a sample-barcoded 5' primer. The public reads were reprocessed in TCRdb via fastp at Q25 and MiXCR, keeping in-frame beta chains. For every CDR3 protein sequence, its rows merge into one entry that carries the most common genes and DNA. This sample comprises over a million distinct CDR3 sequences, over 35% of them detected only once. The ten largest make up over 15% of the sample. Source material: blood. The receptors were gathered from a woman aged 55 to 70 in good health.

The V call is TRBV3-1, the J call TRBJ1-5; maybe TRBD1 (5 bases). Germline CDR1 is LGHDT and CDR2 is YNNKEL (reference sequence). The V and J ends lost 1 base and 4 bases respectively, with 14 bases between them. The CDR3 has 16 residues. The CDR3 loop reads CASSQGGPGVNQPQHF. The CDR3 bases are TGTGCCAGCAGCCAAGGGGGCCCTGGGGTAAATCAGCCCCAGCATTTT. Full variable domain (outside the CDR3, taken from reference TRBV3-1 and TRBJ1-5): DTAVSQTPKYLVTQMGNDKSIKCEQNLGHDTMYWYKQDSKKFLKIMFSYNNKELIINETVPNRFSPKSPDKAHLNLHINSLELGDSAVYFCASSQGGPGVNQPQHFGDGTRLSIL.

This clonotype came up a few times. The chain joins TRBV9 to TRBJ2-3; 7 bases agree with TRBD1. Germline loops: CDR1 SGDLS, CDR2 YYNGEE. The CDR3 extends over 16 amino acids. V gave up 4 bases and J gave up 3 bases; unmatched junction bases: 11. Here the CDR3 DNA reads TGTGCCAGCAGCACCTCGACAGGGTTTTTTACAGATACGCAGTATTTT. Translating it yields CASSTSTGFFTDTQYF.

The chain has TRBV20-1 and TRBJ2-7; D may be TRBD2 (7 bases). CDR1 and CDR2 from the germline V gene are DFQATT and SNEGSKA (reference sequence). CDR3 length: 13 residues. The ends were cut back, 5 bases at V and 3 bases at J, with 14 bases in the middle. This CDR3 reads CSAAAGARYEQYF. The CDR3 DNA reads as TGCAGTGCTGCCGCGGGGGCGCGCTACGAGCAGTACTTC.

V and J are TRBV14 and TRBJ1-2; D remains ambiguous. The V and J ends lost 1 base and 4 bases respectively, with 10 bases between them. Germline V gene lookup returns CDR1 SGHDN and CDR2 FVKESK. The CDR3 has 14 residues. In nucleotides, the CDR3 is TGTGCCAGCAGCCAAGGTTCGACAAGCTATGGCTACACCTTC. Its protein is CASSQGSTSYGYTF.

The gene calls are TRBV20-1 and TRBJ2-3; the D gene is possibly TRBD1 (5 bases). The CDR3 has 15 residues. V was shortened by 6 bases and J by 5 bases, with 21 bases between the two germline ends. Germline V gene lookup returns CDR1 DFQATT and CDR2 SNEGSKA (reference sequence). As DNA, the CDR3 is TGCAGTGCCTCCCCCGGGCAGGGTAGGAGAGATACGCAGTATTTT. It specifies CSASPGQGRRDTQYF.